This T cell receptor (beta chain) was identified in a study of shared clonotypes between healthy human individuals. Study summary: Aged 18 to 49, the donors were a couple of women and a few men. CD4 naive and memory got three plates each, CD8 naive two, CD8 memory one.

Donors had no recently reported acute infections or vaccinations and were HIV-negative. Every donor was a Caucasian adult from Nashville, Tennessee. Germline CDR1 and CDR2: SEHNR and FQNEAQ (reference sequence). The CDR3 has 12 amino acids. With 2 bases removed from V and 6 bases from J, the gap between germline ends came to 5 bases. The table came from immunoSEQ multiplex PCR; TCRdb's copy has only in-frame clones and leaves some out. The repertoire holds roughly 2.5 million clones, around nine tenths seen once, with more than 0.12% in the top ten. This receptor was obtained from a man in his late teens or twenties in good health. The V and J genes are TRBV7-9 and TRBJ2-1, with D unresolved. Sequences were obtained from naive CD4+ T cells sorted from blood. Noted subset: CD45RA+ positively selected. The CDR3: CASSLLVNEQFF. CDR3 nucleotide sequence: TGTGCCAGCAGCTTACTTGTCAATGAGCAGTTCTTC.